This is a list of T cell receptor beta chains from one sample in a study of cytomegalovirus exposure and HLA in healthy donors. Produced via immunoSEQ multiplex PCR; TCRdb's table is partial and in-frame only. The table records about 140,000 clones, about 80% of them present only once. Sequenced input: PBMCs. These receptors were taken from a man in his forties in good health and CMV-seropositive. Both conserved end residues are part of each CDR3. The order of the fields is CDR3 length, clone size, V gene, J gene, D gene, CDR3 protein, CDR3 DNA. D genes are given only for firm matches. Clone size appears in some rows only: once, few, many, or a class for an expanded clone.

length: 18; size: few; V: TRBV11-2; J: TRBJ1-2; D: .; CDR3: CASSLDTSRTRINYGYTF; DNA: TGTGCCAGCAGCTTAGATACGAGCCGGACAAGAATTAACTATGGCTACACCTTC
length: 14; size: .; V: TRBV7-3; J: TRBJ2-3; D: TRBD1; CDR3: CASSHDRVADTQYF; DNA: TGTGCCAGCAGCCATGACAGGGTAGCAGATACGCAGTATTTT
length: 17; size: once; V: TRBV18; J: TRBJ1-1; D: TRBD1; CDR3: CASSPLAGTGLNTEAFF; DNA: TGTGCCAGCTCACCACTGGCAGGGACAGGGTTGAACACTGAAGCTTTCTTT
length: 14; size: .; V: TRBV19; J: TRBJ2-5; D: TRBD1; CDR3: CASSIAGGGETQYF; DNA: TGTGCCAGTAGTATAGCAGGGGGCGGTGAGACCCAGTACTTC
length: 16; size: .; V: TRBV11-3; J: TRBJ2-5; D: .; CDR3: CASSSDGDWRQETQYF; DNA: TGTGCCAGCAGCTCGGACGGGGACTGGCGCCAAGAGACCCAGTACTTC
length: 17; size: .; V: TRBV18; J: TRBJ2-1; D: TRBD2; CDR3: CASSRQELSGINNEQFF; DNA: TGTGCCAGCTCACGGCAGGAGCTCAGCGGGATCAACAATGAGCAGTTCTTC
length: 14; size: .; V: TRBV6-1; J: TRBJ1-5; D: TRBD1; CDR3: CASLPGGYNQPQHF; DNA: TGTGCCAGCCTTCCAGGGGGTTACAATCAGCCCCAGCATTTT
length: 12; size: few; V: TRBV7-6; J: TRBJ2-5; D: .; CDR3: CASSLGRETQYF; DNA: TGTGCCAGCAGCTTAGGGAGAGAGACCCAGTACTTC
length: 20; size: .; V: TRBV12-5; J: TRBJ2-1; D: TRBD2; CDR3: CASGFVALPLAGRRYNEQFF; DNA: TGTGCTAGTGGTTTTGTCGCCCTCCCACTAGCGGGACGGAGGTACAATGAGCAGTTCTTC
length: 14; size: few; V: TRBV6-6; J: TRBJ2-3; D: .; CDR3: CASSYATHTDTQYF; DNA: TGTGCCAGCAGTTACGCGACTCACACAGATACGCAGTATTTT
length: 16; size: .; V: TRBV7-2; J: TRBJ2-7; D: .; CDR3: CASSLNPFGAMGEQYF; DNA: TGTGCCAGCAGCTTAAATCCCTTCGGCGCAATGGGCGAGCAGTACTTC
length: 16; size: .; V: TRBV27; J: TRBJ1-5; D: .; CDR3: CASSLLPGQYNQPQHF; DNA: TGTGCCAGCAGTTTACTCCCCGGACAGTACAATCAGCCCCAGCATTTT
length: 15; size: .; V: TRBV30; J: TRBJ1-4; D: .; CDR3: CAWSVRGVRGEKLFF; DNA: TGTGCCTGGAGTGTACGGGGCGTCAGGGGTGAAAAACTGTTTTTT
length: 15; size: .; V: TRBV7-9; J: TRBJ2-2; D: .; CDR3: CASSLEYGGTGELFF; DNA: TGTGCCAGCAGCTTAGAGTATGGGGGGACCGGGGAGCTGTTTTTT
length: 16; size: .; V: TRBV19; J: TRBJ2-7; D: TRBD1; CDR3: CASSIEGQGATYEQYF; DNA: TGTGCCAGTAGTATAGAAGGACAGGGGGCCACCTACGAGCAGTACTTC
length: 15; size: .; V: TRBV11-2; J: TRBJ1-1; D: .; CDR3: CASSHWGGGGTEAFF; DNA: TGTGCCAGCAGCCATTGGGGGGGCGGGGGCACTGAAGCTTTCTTT
length: 14; size: .; V: TRBV18; J: TRBJ2-7; D: .; CDR3: CASSPPEGFYEQYF; DNA: TGTGCCAGCTCACCACCGGAGGGTTTCTACGAGCAGTACTTC
length: 14; size: .; V: TRBV19; J: TRBJ2-4; D: TRBD2; CDR3: CASSISVAGNIQYF; DNA: TGTGCCAGTAGTATAAGTGTAGCGGGAAACATTCAGTACTTC
length: 16; size: .; V: TRBV19; J: TRBJ1-2; D: TRBD1; CDR3: CASAVAGQGFNYGYTF; DNA: TGTGCCAGTGCAGTAGCAGGACAGGGGTTTAACTATGGCTACACCTTC
length: 13; size: .; V: TRBV6-1; J: TRBJ2-2; D: .; CDR3: CAGGGRLTGELFF; DNA: TGTGCCGGGGGCGGGAGACTAACCGGGGAGCTGTTTTTT
length: 13; size: once; V: TRBV30; J: TRBJ1-5; D: .; CDR3: CAWSLRGFSPQHF; DNA: TGTGCCTGGAGTCTTCGCGGATTCTCGCCCCAGCATTTT
length: 14; size: few; V: TRBV6-5; J: TRBJ1-1; D: .; CDR3: CASTPTGVFTEAFF; DNA: TGTGCCAGCACTCCGACAGGAGTATTCACTGAAGCTTTCTTT
length: 14; size: .; V: TRBV5-6; J: TRBJ1-2; D: TRBD1; CDR3: CASSWGQADYGYTF; DNA: TGTGCCAGCAGCTGGGGACAGGCCGACTATGGCTACACCTTC
length: 11; size: .; V: TRBV30; J: TRBJ2-1; D: .; CDR3: CAWSGLDSRFF; DNA: TGTGCCTGGAGTGGGCTGGACAGTCGGTTCTTC
length: 21; size: .; V: TRBV12-5; J: TRBJ2-1; D: TRBD2; CDR3: CASGLVPQKSTGTSGNNEQFF; DNA: TGTGCTAGTGGTTTGGTACCTCAAAAGTCGACCGGGACTAGCGGGAACAATGAGCAGTTCTTC
length: 15; size: .; V: TRBV2; J: TRBJ2-3; D: TRBD2; CDR3: CASSAGLAGRDTQYF; DNA: TGTGCCAGCAGTGCCGGACTAGCGGGGAGAGATACGCAGTATTTT
length: 11; size: once; V: TRBV29-1; J: TRBJ1-2; D: .; CDR3: CSVGQDRGYTF; DNA: TGCAGCGTTGGACAGGACCGTGGCTACACCTTC
length: 17; size: .; V: TRBV7-2; J: TRBJ2-1; D: TRBD2; CDR3: CASSLILAGGRGYEQFF; DNA: TGTGCCAGCAGCTTAATACTAGCGGGGGGCCGGGGGTATGAGCAGTTCTTC
length: 16; size: .; V: TRBV13; J: TRBJ2-3; D: .; CDR3: CASSPPQRTSTDTQYF; DNA: TGTGCCAGCAGCCCCCCCCAGCGCACTAGCACAGATACGCAGTATTTT
length: 15; size: .; V: TRBV4-1; J: TRBJ1-2; D: .; CDR3: CASSPTSGQIYGYTF; DNA: TGCGCCAGCAGTCCTACGAGCGGACAGATCTATGGCTACACCTTC
length: 15; size: .; V: TRBV7-2; J: TRBJ2-1; D: .; CDR3: CASSLALYSYNEQFF; DNA: TGTGCCAGCAGCTTAGCACTCTACTCCTACAATGAGCAGTTCTTC
length: 17; size: .; V: TRBV27; J: TRBJ1-2; D: TRBD1; CDR3: CASSPSMGDRPAYGYTF; DNA: TGTGCCAGCAGTCCATCTATGGGGGACAGACCTGCCTATGGCTACACCTTC
length: 17; size: .; V: TRBV5-6; J: TRBJ1-4; D: TRBD1; CDR3: CASSLARGSATNEKLFF; DNA: TGTGCCAGCAGCTTGGCCAGGGGGTCTGCAACTAATGAAAAACTGTTTTTT
length: 16; size: .; V: TRBV5-4; J: TRBJ2-5; D: TRBD2; CDR3: CASSRTSGSTQETQYF; DNA: TGTGCCAGCAGCCGGACTAGCGGGAGCACCCAAGAGACCCAGTACTTC
length: 17; size: .; V: TRBV5-1; J: TRBJ2-7; D: TRBD1; CDR3: CASSPRPGQGLTYEQYF; DNA: TGCGCCAGCAGCCCCCGGCCTGGACAGGGGCTTACCTACGAGCAGTACTTC
length: 14; size: once; V: TRBV11-2; J: TRBJ1-1; D: .; CDR3: CASSLFQMNTEAFF; DNA: TGTGCCAGCAGCTTATTTCAAATGAACACTGAAGCTTTCTTT
length: 14; size: .; V: TRBV7-2; J: TRBJ2-1; D: .; CDR3: CASSLGGFYNEQFF; DNA: TGTGCCAGCAGCTTAGGCGGGTTTTACAATGAGCAGTTCTTC
length: 15; size: .; V: TRBV7-9; J: TRBJ2-5; D: .; CDR3: CASSFDQGPRETQYF; DNA: TGTGCCAGCAGCTTTGATCAGGGCCCCCGGGAGACCCAGTACTTC
length: 14; size: .; V: TRBV6-5; J: TRBJ2-1; D: TRBD2; CDR3: CASSCQREACEQFF; DNA: TGTGCCAGCAGTTGCCAGCGGGAGGCGTGTGAGCAGTTCTTC
length: 14; size: .; V: TRBV27; J: TRBJ1-1; D: .; CDR3: CASSPRGGRTEAFF; DNA: TGTGCCAGCAGCCCGAGGGGGGGCCGAACTGAAGCTTTCTTT
length: 15; size: .; V: TRBV7-2; J: TRBJ1-5; D: .; CDR3: CASSGRGASNQPQHF; DNA: TGTGCCAGCAGCGGGCGGGGGGCTAGCAATCAGCCCCAGCATTTT
length: 14; size: .; V: TRBV29-1; J: TRBJ2-7; D: TRBD1; CDR3: CSVAGTGESYEQYF; DNA: TGCAGCGTCGCCGGGACAGGGGAATCCTACGAGCAGTACTTC
length: 13; size: .; V: TRBV7-6; J: TRBJ1-6; D: .; CDR3: CASSTRTNSPLHF; DNA: TGTGCCAGCAGCACTCGGACAAATTCACCCCTCCACTTT
length: 16; size: .; V: TRBV19; J: TRBJ2-3; D: TRBD2; CDR3: CASSSGLAAHTDTQYF; DNA: TGTGCCAGTAGCTCAGGACTAGCGGCCCACACAGATACGCAGTATTTT
length: 18; size: .; V: TRBV7-5; J: TRBJ2-1; D: .; CDR3: CARSLVPWRELGKNEQFF; DNA: TGTGCCAGAAGCTTAGTTCCCTGGCGGGAGCTGGGGAAAAATGAGCAGTTCTTC
length: 15; size: .; V: TRBV7-3; J: TRBJ2-3; D: TRBD2; CDR3: CASSLTGGSTDTQYF; DNA: TGTGCCAGCAGCTTAACGGGGGGGAGCACAGATACGCAGTATTTT
length: 13; size: .; V: TRBV11-2; J: TRBJ2-5; D: .; CDR3: CASSRGGQETQYF; DNA: TGTGCCAGCAGCAGGGGTGGCCAAGAGACCCAGTACTTC
length: 14; size: .; V: TRBV6-1; J: TRBJ2-2; D: TRBD1; CDR3: CASRRQGFTGELFF; DNA: TGTGCCAGCAGACGACAGGGGTTTACCGGGGAGCTGTTTTTT
length: 17; size: .; V: TRBV4-3; J: TRBJ2-1; D: TRBD2; CDR3: CASSVMAGGAPYNEQFF; DNA: TGCGCCAGCAGCGTTATGGCGGGGGGGGCTCCCTACAATGAGCAGTTCTTC
length: 15; size: .; V: TRBV7-6; J: TRBJ2-5; D: TRBD2; CDR3: CASYSLGTNPETQYF; DNA: TGTGCCAGCTATTCCCTGGGGACTAACCCTGAGACCCAGTACTTC
length: 18; size: .; V: TRBV1; J: TRBJ2-1; D: .; CDR3: CTSSQLYSGDSSYNEQFF; DNA: TGCACCAGCAGCCAACTATATAGCGGGGACAGCTCCTACAATGAGCAGTTCTTC
length: 15; size: .; V: TRBV7-2; J: TRBJ2-7; D: TRBD1; CDR3: CASSRSPGTGGGQYF; DNA: TGTGCCAGCAGCCGAAGTCCCGGGACAGGGGGCGGGCAGTACTTC
length: 15; size: .; V: TRBV25-1; J: TRBJ1-6; D: .; CDR3: CASSAPSKGLGPLHF; DNA: TGTGCCAGCAGTGCACCAAGCAAGGGGTTGGGGCCCCTCCACTTT
length: 15; size: .; V: TRBV6-1; J: TRBJ2-5; D: .; CDR3: CASSERPTVQETQYF; DNA: TGTGCCAGCAGTGAACGCCCGACAGTTCAAGAGACCCAGTACTTC